These 16 T cell receptor beta chains were all obtained from the same sample, sequenced in a study of CD4 T cells in relation to SARS-CoV-2 and coronaviruses. The unexposed donors gave CD4+ T cells in 2011-2018, prior to COVID-19. After nine to ten days of culture, CD4+ T cells were isolated. The assay was immunoSEQ multiplex PCR, and TCRdb's table has in-frame clones only and misses some. The sample yields tens of thousands of clones, roughly 82% seen once. These receptors lack a known antigen. The source material was CD4+ T cells from PBMCs, cultured in vitro. Every receptor here comes from a human donor in good health.

As DNA, the CDR3 is TGTGCCAGCAGCTTACGACAGGGGCGGAGTACCGGGGAGCTGTTTTTT. It specifies CASSLRQGRSTGELFF. The rearrangement uses TRBV13 and TRBJ2-2; 8 bases map to TRBD1. Per germline, CDR1 PRHDT and CDR2 FYEKMQ (reference sequence). J was trimmed by 5 bases and V by 2 bases; bases with no gene match: 7. The CDR3 length is 16 residues.

CDR3 amino acids: CASSEGPSDTQYF. As DNA, the CDR3 is TGCGCCAGCAGTGAGGGGCCTTCAGATACGCAGTATTTT. This chain uses TRBV10-1 with TRBJ2-3, with unresolved D. The CDR3 runs 13 residues. Germline lookup yields CDR1 WNHNN and CDR2 SYGVQD (reference sequence). The V and J ends lost 2 bases and 4 bases respectively, with 7 bases between them.

The chain combines TRBV14 with TRBJ1-6, with a weak D call TRBD1 (5 bases). With 0 bases removed from V and 10 bases from J, the gap between germline ends came to 13 bases. Germline CDR1 and CDR2: SGHDN and FVKESK. The CDR3 has 15 amino acids. In DNA form, the CDR3 reads TGTGCCAGCAGCCAAGATTCGCAGGGAAGGTCACCCCTCCACTTT. This gives the protein CASSQDSQGRSPLHF.

V usage is TRBV4-1 and J usage is TRBJ1-2; TRBD1 matches at 8 bases. V was clipped by 4 bases and J by 1 base; unmatched bases: 8. This CDR3 region has 16 residues. Per the germline V gene, CDR1 is MGHRA and CDR2 is YSYEKL. For the CDR3, the DNA is TGCGCCAGCAGCCGCACGGGACAGGCGGATAACTATGGCTACACCTTC. It translates to CASSRTGQADNYGYTF.

CDR3 nucleotide sequence: TGTGCCAGCAGTTACTCGATTTGGGGTCAGCCCTACGAGCAGTACTTC. Its protein is CASSYSIWGQPYEQYF. The chain combines TRBV6-5 with TRBJ2-7; D is ambiguous. This CDR3 has 16 amino acids. Germline V gene data show CDR1 as MNHEY and CDR2 as SVGAGI. V gave up 0 bases and J gave up 2 bases, with 14 bases separating them.

A few counts support this clone. V is TRBV16 and J is TRBJ2-2; D is undetermined. The germline CDR1 and CDR2 sequences are KGHSY and FQNENV. There are 15 residues in the CDR3. The V gene lost 2 bases and the J gene lost 7 bases, with 14 bases spanning the gap. The CDR3 DNA reads as TGTGCCAGCAGCCAAACAACACTGACATACGGGGAGCTGTTTTTT. This translates into CASSQTTLTYGELFF.

The table lists this clone with a count of one. V usage is TRBV25-1 and J usage is TRBJ2-3; weak D call: TRBD2 (6 bases). Trimming cost V 3 bases and J 5 bases, with 18 bases left between them. The germline gives CDR1 MGHDK, CDR2 SYGVNS. The CDR3 covers 16 residues. CDR3 protein: CASSDGWGGGGDTQYF. DNA of the CDR3: TGTGCCAGCAGTGACGGGTGGGGAGGAGGAGGAGATACGCAGTATTTT.

This clone was seen just once. The gene calls are TRBV19 and TRBJ1-4; 8 nucleotides align to TRBD1. Losses at the gene ends were 4 bases for V and 6 bases for J; bases not matched to a gene: 10. CDR1 and CDR2 from the germline V gene are LNHDA and SQIVND (reference sequence). There are 16 residues in the CDR3. The CDR3: CASSRGTGPLDEKLFF. The DNA of the CDR3 is TGTGCCAGTAGTAGAGGGACAGGCCCTTTGGATGAAAAACTGTTTTTT.

The V gene is TRBV3-1 (or the pseudogene TRBV3-2), the J gene TRBJ2-7, with 14 positions matching TRBD2. Germline loops: CDR1 LGHDT, CDR2 YNNKEL (reference sequence). This CDR3 contains 17 residues. V was clipped by 1 base and J by 5 bases; unmatched bases: 7. DNA for the CDR3: TGTGCCAGCAGCCAAGCGCGACTAGCGGGAGGGCCGCACGAGCAGTACTTC. As protein: CASSQARLAGGPHEQYF.

J is TRBJ2-3 and V is TRBV6-2 or TRBV6-3, with a weak D call TRBD2 (6 bases). The CDR3 loop spans 17 amino acids. In germline, CDR1 is MNHEY, CDR2 SVGEGT. The ends were cut back, 5 bases at V and 2 bases at J, with 20 bases in the middle. Here the CDR3 DNA reads TGTGCCAGCAGTCCCATGCCCGGGAGTGGGGCCACAGATACGCAGTATTTT. This gives the protein CASSPMPGSGATDTQYF.

J is TRBJ1-4 and V is TRBV7-2; D is uncertain. The CDR3 totals 15 residues. Germline CDR1 is SGHTA and CDR2 is FQGNSA. Between the trimmed V and J ends, which lost 3 bases and 0 bases, there was a span of 8 bases. CDR3 coding DNA: TGTGCCAGCAGCTTCTCGCGTGCAACTAATGAAAAACTGTTTTTT. Its translation is CASSFSRATNEKLFF.

This rearrangement joins TRBV3-1 (or the pseudogene TRBV3-2) to TRBJ1-2; D not resolved. CDR3 length equals 14 residues. V dropped 0 bases and J dropped 7 bases, with 12 bases sitting between them. Germline V gene lookup returns CDR1 LGHDT and CDR2 YNNKEL (reference sequence). As DNA, the CDR3 is TGTGCCAGCAGCCAAGATTCGGGCTTCTCTGGCTACACCTTC. It encodes CASSQDSGFSGYTF.

This clone has only a few counts. The genes are TRBV18 and TRBJ2-1, with TRBD2 matching over 11 bases. CDR3 length equals 18 residues. Looked up from germline, CDR1 is KGHSH and CDR2 is LQKENI. The J segment lost 1 base and the V segment lost 0 bases, leaving 5 bases of the junction unmatched. As DNA, the CDR3 is TGTGCCAGCTCACCACCCCTAGCGGGAGGACGGTCCTACAATGAGCAGTTCTTC. Translation: CASSPPLAGGRSYNEQFF.

This clone was seen a handful of times. The V and J genes are TRBV29-1 and TRBJ2-5; 7 bases match TRBD1. The CDR3 covers 11 residues. The V and J ends lost 4 bases and 13 bases, in that order; junction bases with no gene match: 9. Germline CDR1 reads SQVTM; CDR2 reads ANQGSEA. In DNA form, the CDR3 reads TGCAGCGTTGTTGGGGACAGAGCACTGTACTTC. Amino acid sequence: CSVVGDRALYF.

The rearrangement joins TRBV9 to TRBJ2-7; D may match TRBD1 or TRBD2 (5 bases each). The V gene lost 4 bases and the J gene lost 7 bases, with 24 bases spanning the gap. Germline CDR1 SGDLS, CDR2 YYNGEE. The CDR3 is 16 residues long. The CDR3 coding sequence is TGTGCCAGCAGCACGGGCCGATGGGGGACCACGGGTGAGCAGTACTTC. As protein: CASSTGRWGTTGEQYF.

This clone was recorded a few times. This rearrangement joins TRBV28 to TRBJ1-6, with TRBD1 identical over 8 bases. CDR3 length: 15 residues. V shed 4 bases and J 8 bases; nucleotides not matched to a gene: 7. CDR1 MDHEN and CDR2 SYDVKM come from the germline V gene. This chain's CDR3 is CASSSPQGDHSPLHF. CDR3 sequence (DNA): TGTGCCAGCAGTTCCCCACAGGGGGATCATTCACCCCTCCACTTT.